What follows describes a single T cell receptor (beta chain). The data were obtained in a study of blood T cell repertoires in COVID-19. As for the study in general: COVID-19 samples from acute and convalescent phases originated in the United States, Italy and Spain. PBMCs, B-cell-depleted T cells, or T cells provided the cDNA or gDNA that made up the material.

The CDR3 is made up of 15 amino acids. The V gene end was trimmed by 6 bases and the J gene end by 5 bases; junction bases not matched to a gene: 7. Germline loops: CDR1 MNHEY, CDR2 SVGAGI. In the authors' methods: Scientists estimated how many nucleated cells there were by amplifying reference gene primers. Produced via immunoSEQ multiplex PCR; TCRdb's table is partial and in-frame only. That table furnishes V, J and clone size, whereas the DNA furnished D and trimming. The sample lists under 30,000 clones, around 96% occurring once. Sequenced input: peripheral blood. This clonotype originated in a human donor with active COVID-19. The donor label of this sample is uncertain. The chain is built from TRBV6-5 and TRBJ2-5, with 12 bases lining up with TRBD1. The CDR3, as DNA: TGTGCCAGCAGACCCGGGACAGGGGGCATGGAGACCCAGTACTTC. As protein: CASRPGTGGMETQYF.